Listed here are 9 T cell receptor beta chains from one sample, sequenced in a study of OX40 agonist ivuxolimab in advanced cancers. The assay was immunoSEQ multiplex PCR, and TCRdb's table has in-frame clones only and misses some. The table lists 20,000 to 30,000 clones, over 80% of them singletons, with approximately 9.5% in the top ten. The material was CD4+ or CD8+ T cells sorted from blood, obtained in a trial of the OX40 agonist ivuxolimab. The origin of the receptors is an adult with an advanced solid tumor such as melanoma, head and neck, liver or kidney cancer.

This clone was counted a single time. The V call is TRBV6-1, the J call TRBJ2-3; no reliable D call. The germline V and J ends were trimmed by 3 bases and 3 bases, with 16 bases remaining between them. There are 16 residues in the CDR3. The V gene's germline CDR1 is MNHNS and CDR2 SASEGT. The CDR3 protein is CASSEPAQRLTDTQYF. CDR3 sequence (DNA): TGTGCCAGCAGTGAGCCGGCACAAAGACTTACAGATACGCAGTATTTT.

The V call is TRBV5-1, the J call TRBJ1-1, with D unresolved. This CDR3 comprises 16 residues. V was trimmed by 5 bases and J by 8 bases, leaving 25 bases between them. The germline V gene encodes CDR1 SGHRS and CDR2 YFSETQ. The CDR3 DNA reads TGCGCCAGCAGTCTCGGACTTACCACGCTGCGAGGGGAAGCTTTCTTT. Translated, it gives CASSLGLTTLRGEAFF.

The chain combines TRBV7-9 with TRBJ2-7; TRBD2 is a possible D gene (6 bases). This CDR3 has 15 residues. Trimming shortened V by 0 bases and J by 1 base, and 10 bases separated the two germline ends. CDR1 SEHNR and CDR2 FQNEAQ come from the germline V gene (reference sequence). In nucleotides, the CDR3 is TGTGCCAGCAGCTTAGCGGGGACTGAATCCTACGAGCAGTACTTC. As protein: CASSLAGTESYEQYF. Full variable domain (missing parts from reference TRBV7-9 and TRBJ2-7): DTGVSQNPRHKITKRGQNVTFRCDPISEHNRLYWYRQTLGQGPEFLTYFQNEAQLEKSRLLSDRFSAERPKGSFSTLEIQRTEQGDSAMYLCASSLAGTESYEQYFGPGTRLTVT.

The V and J genes are TRBV6-1 and TRBJ1-5, with 12 bases matching TRBD1. Germline V gives CDR1 MNHNS, CDR2 SASEGT. The CDR3 has 18 amino acids. V shed 4 bases and J 1 base; nucleotides not matched to a gene: 8. The chain's CDR3 is CASSGGQGAIGSNQPQHF. The CDR3 DNA reads as TGTGCCAGCAGTGGGGGACAGGGGGCGATAGGAAGCAATCAGCCCCAGCATTTT.

The rearrangement links TRBV11-3 to TRBJ2-1, with 11 bases that match TRBD2. This CDR3 comprises 17 residues. The germline V gene encodes CDR1 SGHNT and CDR2 YENEEA. The V and J ends lost 3 bases and 12 bases, in that order; junction bases with no gene match: 16. The CDR3 spells CASSFPRLAGSYITQFF. In DNA, the CDR3 is TGTGCCAGCAGCTTTCCCCGACTAGCGGGATCCTACATCACGCAGTTCTTC. The full variable domain, rest sourced from reference TRBV11-3 and TRBJ2-1, is EAGVVQSPRYKIIEKKQPVAFWCNPISGHNTLYWYLQNLGQGPELLIRYENEEAVDDSQLPKDRFSAERLKGVDSTLKIQPAELGDSAVYLCASSFPRLAGSYITQFFGPGTRLTVL.

The chain employs TRBV15 and TRBJ1-2; D gene unclear. Per germline, CDR1 LNHNV and CDR2 YYDKDF (reference sequence). V was pared by 2 bases and J by 0 bases, with 10 bases between. This CDR3 contains 15 residues. Here the CDR3 DNA reads TGTGCCACCAGCAGACCCGACACTCCTAACTATGGCTACACCTTC. As protein: CATSRPDTPNYGYTF.

The chain combines TRBV10-3 with TRBJ2-2, with 9 bases identical to TRBD2. Trimming removed 4 bases from V and 6 bases from J; junction bases left unmatched: 12. This CDR3 has 17 amino acids. From germline, CDR1 is ENHRY and CDR2 SYGVKD. In nucleotides, the CDR3 is TGTGCCATCAGTGCGGGGACTAGCTACGGCCTGGCCGGGGAGCTGTTTTTT. Translating gives CAISAGTSYGLAGELFF.

This clone was seen a single time. The V call is TRBV4-2, the J call TRBJ2-7, with 12 bases aligning to TRBD2. The CDR3 is made up of 18 amino acids. Trimming cost V 6 bases and J 2 bases; bases outside gene matches: 14. Germline CDR1 and CDR2: LGHNA and YNFKEQ. CDR3 DNA: TGTGCCAGCAGTCTCGCACTAGCGGGAGGTAGCCTTCCCTACGAGCAGTACTTC. Its translation: CASSLALAGGSLPYEQYF.

The chain employs TRBV2 and TRBJ2-1; D is ambiguous. Trimming took 6 bases from V and 7 from J, leaving 13 bases between them. The CDR3 spans 13 residues. Germline CDR1 and CDR2: SNHLY and FYNNEI. The CDR3 spells CASSLRLRNEQFF. CDR3 DNA sequence: TGTGCCAGCAGCTTACGTCTACGAAATGAGCAGTTCTTC. Full variable domain (missing parts from reference TRBV2 and TRBJ2-1): EPEVTQTPSHQVTQMGQEVILRCVPISNHLYFYWYRQILGQKVEFLVSFYNNEISEKSEIFDDQFSVERPDGSNFTLKIRSTKLEDSAMYFCASSLRLRNEQFFGPGTRLTVL.